The next 10 T cell receptor beta chains were all read from a single sample in a study of OX40 agonist ivuxolimab in advanced cancers. Assay: immunoSEQ multiplex PCR; the TCRdb copy retains only in-frame clones and omits some. The data show tens of thousands of clones, about 83% seen once. This material consisted of CD4+ or CD8+ T cells sorted from blood, taken in a trial of the OX40 agonist ivuxolimab. The receptors derive from an adult with an advanced solid tumor such as melanoma, head and neck, liver or kidney cancer.

This clone was seen only a few times. The V gene is TRBV29-1, the J gene TRBJ2-1; perhaps D is TRBD1 or TRBD2 (5 bases each). The CDR3 has 14 residues. The germline CDR1 and CDR2 sequences are SQVTM and ANQGSEA. V was clipped by 7 bases and J by 7 bases, with 20 bases between them. CDR3 protein: CSATGTAYGNEQFF. In nucleotides, the CDR3 is TGCAGCGCCACCGGGACGGCATACGGGAATGAGCAGTTCTTC.

The chain recombines TRBV2 with TRBJ2-7; D is perhaps TRBD1 or TRBD2 (5 bases each). Germline V gene sequence: CDR1 SNHLY, CDR2 FYNNEI. V was cut by 6 bases and J by 4 bases, with 10 bases left in between. The CDR3 is made up of 12 amino acids. CDR3 bases: TGTGCCAGCAGCAGGGAGATATACGAGCAGTACTTC. This codes for CASSREIYEQYF.

The rearrangement joins TRBV25-1 to TRBJ2-5; TRBD1 might be the D (6 bases). The V gene's germline CDR1 is MGHDK and CDR2 SYGVNS. The CDR3 is made up of 14 amino acids. V lost 1 base and J 5 bases, leaving 11 bases between the germline ends. CDR3 bases: TGTGCCAGCAGTGAATCTGGTGACAGGGAGACCCAGTACTTC. Translated, it gives CASSESGDRETQYF. The complete variable domain, with remaining parts taken from reference TRBV25-1 and TRBJ2-5, reads EADIYQTPRYLVIGTGKKITLECSQTMGHDKMYWYQQDPGMELHLIHYSYGVNSTEKGDLSSESTVSRIRTEHFPLTLESARPSHTSQYLCASSESGDRETQYFGPGTRLLVL.

V is TRBV6-1 and J is TRBJ2-7; 8 positions agree with TRBD1. The CDR3 length is 15 residues. Germline loops: CDR1 MNHNS, CDR2 SASEGT. V shed 0 bases and J 2 bases; nucleotides not matched to a gene: 3. This CDR3 reads CASSEAGTGPYEQYF. In DNA, the CDR3 is TGTGCCAGCAGTGAAGCTGGGACAGGCCCCTACGAGCAGTACTTC.

The rearrangement joins TRBV6-1 to TRBJ2-7; D might be TRBD1 (6 bases). The V gene lost 8 bases and the J gene lost 6 bases, with 17 bases spanning the gap. The CDR3 runs to 13 residues. CDR1 is MNHNS, CDR2 SASEGT, per germline. The CDR3 loop is CASSGTMGAEQYF. For the CDR3, the DNA is TGTGCCAGCTCCGGGACAATGGGTGCCGAGCAGTACTTC.

The chain carries TRBV30 and TRBJ2-7, with D uncertain. The CDR3 sequence is 14 residues long. V dropped 4 bases and J dropped 0 bases, with 13 bases sitting between them. From germline, CDR1 is GTSNPN and CDR2 SVGIG (reference sequence). CDR3 sequence reads: CAWTRLLLSYEQYF. The CDR3 DNA is TGTGCCTGGACAAGGCTCCTCCTCTCCTACGAGCAGTACTTC.

The chain is built from TRBV19 and TRBJ1-6; D unresolved. This CDR3 has 12 amino acids. CDR1 is LNHDA, CDR2 SQIVND, per germline (reference sequence). The ends were cut back, 5 bases at V and 2 bases at J, with 1 base in the middle. In DNA form, the CDR3 reads TGTGCCAGTAGTGCCTATAATTCACCCCTCCACTTT. This gives the protein CASSAYNSPLHF.

The CDR3 loop reads CASSTATAPAIQYF. Written as DNA, the CDR3 is TGTGCCAGCAGCACCGCGACAGCCCCAGCCATTCAGTACTTC. The V and J genes are TRBV7-2 and TRBJ2-4; D might be TRBD1 (5 bases). In germline, CDR1 is SGHTA, CDR2 FQGNSA. Trimming left V 5 bases short and J 9 bases short, with 17 bases between. The CDR3 has 14 amino acids.

J is TRBJ2-5 and V is TRBV6-1; the D is unclear. From germline, CDR1 is MNHNS and CDR2 SASEGT. Deletions cut 4 bases from V and 5 bases from J, with 11 bases between. CDR3 length: 13 amino acids. In nucleotides, the CDR3 is TGTGCCAGCAGTGTAAACCGCCGGGAGACCCAGTACTTC. It translates to CASSVNRRETQYF.

The chain has TRBV6-5 and TRBJ2-2; D remains ambiguous. Germline lookup yields CDR1 MNHEY and CDR2 SVGAGI. The ends were cut back, 6 bases at V and 3 bases at J, with 11 bases in the middle. CDR3 length equals 14 residues. The CDR3 bases are TGTGCCAGCAGCAACCAGGTCCACACCGGGGAGCTGTTTTTT. This sequence encodes CASSNQVHTGELFF.